Following are 14 T cell receptor beta chains from one sample sequenced in a study of blood T cell repertoires in COVID-19. Some clones are missing from TCRdb's copy, which holds only in-frame ones; the method was immunoSEQ multiplex PCR. The sample holds approximately 120,000 clones, around four fifths seen once. The sample was peripheral blood. All receptors derive from an elderly man with COVID-19, enrolled during active disease.

The rearrangement joins TRBV10-1 to TRBJ2-1; a possible D gene is TRBD2 (6 bases). Between the trimmed V and J ends, which lost 5 bases and 2 bases, there was a span of 10 bases. CDR3 length: 14 amino acids. CDR1 is WNHNN and CDR2 is SYGVQD in the germline V gene (reference sequence). CDR3: CASSPGRAYNEQFF. CDR3 sequence (DNA): TGCGCCAGCAGTCCCGGGAGAGCCTACAATGAGCAGTTCTTC.

In this sample, this clone turned up once. V gene TRBV5-1 combines with J gene TRBJ2-5; 10 bases fit TRBD1. This CDR3 comprises 17 residues. Germline V lookup: CDR1 SGHRS, CDR2 YFSETQ. Unmatched junction bases numbered 7, after V lost 0 bases and J lost 2 bases. CDR3 sequence: CASSLVTGTGAQETQYF. The CDR3 DNA follows: TGCGCCAGCAGCTTGGTAACCGGGACAGGGGCACAAGAGACCCAGTACTTC.

The V call is TRBV19, the J call TRBJ1-2; tentatively, D is TRBD1 (6 bases). The CDR3 covers 13 residues. CDR1 is LNHDA, CDR2 SQIVND, per germline (reference sequence). V dropped 4 bases and J dropped 5 bases, with 11 bases sitting between them. This CDR3 reads CASSSQGWYGYTF. Here the CDR3 DNA reads TGTGCCAGTAGTAGCCAGGGGTGGTATGGCTACACCTTC.

This clone was detected once. The V call is TRBV18, the J call TRBJ2-5; D might be TRBD1 (6 bases). Trimming cost V 3 bases and J 5 bases, with 13 bases left between them. The CDR3 is 14 residues long. Germline V gene lookup returns CDR1 KGHSH and CDR2 LQKENI. The CDR3 protein is CASSPRQDAETQYF. The CDR3 DNA is TGTGCCAGCTCACCTAGACAGGACGCGGAGACCCAGTACTTC.

This clone was seen many times. This chain joins TRBV5-1 and TRBJ2-3, with D possibly being TRBD2 (6 bases). Germline-derived CDR1 and CDR2 are SGHRS and YFSETQ. The V end lost 4 bases, the J end lost 1 base, and 16 bases lay between the germline ends. The CDR3 covers 16 residues. DNA for the CDR3: TGCGCCAGCAGCCCTTTGGGGGGAGAGCGCACAGATACGCAGTATTTT. This encodes CASSPLGGERTDTQYF.

The chain uses TRBV19 and TRBJ2-1, with TRBD2 matching over 11 bases. Germline CDR1 and CDR2: LNHDA and SQIVND (reference sequence). CDR3 length: 14 amino acids. V lost 10 bases to trimming and J lost 7 bases; unmatched junction nucleotides: 9. CDR3 bases: TGTGCCACCATACTAGCGGGAGTTTTTAATGAGCAGTTCTTC. Translation: CATILAGVFNEQFF.

In this sample, this clone turned up a few times. The V and J genes are TRBV27 and TRBJ1-2; 12 bases are shared with TRBD1. The CDR3 covers 17 residues. CDR1 MNHEY and CDR2 SMNVEV come from the germline V gene (reference sequence). With 5 bases clipped from V and 4 bases from J, the junction kept 11 bases outside the gene matches. CDR3 in amino acids: CASSPLWDRGQGYGYTF. The CDR3 bases are TGTGCCAGCAGTCCCTTGTGGGACAGGGGGCAAGGCTATGGCTACACCTTC.

The sample holds a few counts of this clone. V usage is TRBV5-4 and J usage is TRBJ2-3, with a possible D match to TRBD2 (6 bases). CDR3 length: 16 amino acids. Looked up from germline, CDR1 is SGHNT and CDR2 is YYREEE (reference sequence). V dropped 3 bases and J dropped 0 bases, with 14 bases sitting between them. CDR3 loop: CASSSPGLSSTDTQYF. CDR3 DNA: TGTGCCAGCAGCTCTCCGGGACTCTCTAGCACAGATACGCAGTATTTT.

The chain combines TRBV28 with TRBJ1-2; 12 nucleotides align to TRBD1. Germline-derived CDR1 and CDR2 are MDHEN and SYDVKM. With 3 bases clipped from V and 6 bases from J, the junction kept 26 bases outside the gene matches. CDR3 length: 22 amino acids. The CDR3 sequence is CASSFPVGTGGFAPLGRDGYTF. The CDR3 DNA sequence: TGTGCCAGCAGTTTCCCGGTGGGGACAGGGGGCTTCGCTCCTTTGGGTCGCGATGGCTACACCTTC.

This chain joins TRBV20-1 and TRBJ1-2; possibly TRBD1 for D (5 bases). Between the trimmed V and J ends, which lost 6 bases and 3 bases, there was a span of 8 bases. Looked up from germline, CDR1 is DFQATT and CDR2 is SNEGSKA (reference sequence). This CDR3 is built from 11 residues. The chain's CDR3 is CSARVDYGYTF. The CDR3 DNA sequence: TGCAGTGCCAGGGTGGACTATGGCTACACCTTC.

The chain is built from TRBV7-8 and TRBJ2-7; D may be TRBD2 (6 bases). The V and J ends lost 4 bases and 1 base respectively, with 14 bases between them. Per the germline V gene, CDR1 is SGHVS and CDR2 is FQNEAQ. The CDR3 loop spans 15 amino acids. This CDR3 reads CASSYSPEGSYEQYF. CDR3 bases: TGTGCCAGCAGCTACTCCCCGGAGGGGTCCTACGAGCAGTACTTC.

This rearrangement joins TRBV7-3 to TRBJ2-3; 9 positions agree with TRBD1. Germline assignment: CDR1 SGHTA and CDR2 FQGTGA. The CDR3 has 18 amino acids. V gave up 5 bases and J gave up 6 bases; unmatched junction bases: 18. The CDR3 loop reads CASSEAGTGKGKGDTQYF. The DNA for the CDR3 is TGTGCCAGCAGCGAGGCCGGGACAGGGAAGGGCAAAGGGGATACGCAGTATTTT.

The chain carries TRBV7-9 and TRBJ2-5, with 9 bases that match TRBD1. Germline V CDR1 and CDR2: SEHNR, FQNEAQ (reference sequence). The CDR3 totals 12 residues. V dropped 1 base and J dropped 9; count of bases not matched to a gene: 0. The CDR3 sequence: CASSLGQGAQYF. Written as DNA, the CDR3 is TGTGCCAGCAGCTTAGGACAGGGGGCCCAGTACTTC. Supplemented by reference TRBV7-9 and TRBJ2-5, the full variable domain reads DTGVSQNPRHKITKRGQNVTFRCDPISEHNRLYWYRQTLGQGPEFLTYFQNEAQLEKSRLLSDRFSAERPKGSFSTLEIQRTEQGDSAMYLCASSLGQGAQYFGPGTRLLVL.

The chain combines TRBV7-6 with TRBJ2-7; a weak D match, TRBD2 (6 bases). Germline V lookup: CDR1 SGHVS, CDR2 FNYEAQ. The ends were cut back, 4 bases at V and 0 bases at J, with 19 bases in the middle. This CDR3 has 17 amino acids. CDR3 DNA: TGTGCCAGCAGCTCCTACCTAGCGCGGTCTATCTCCTACGAGCAGTACTTC. It codes for CASSSYLARSISYEQYF.